The 15 T cell receptor beta chains presented below share a single source sample, sequenced in a study of blood T cell repertoires in COVID-19. Produced via immunoSEQ multiplex PCR; TCRdb's table is partial and in-frame only. The table shows 200,000 to 250,000 clones, with 65% to 85% occurring only once. The specimen sequenced was peripheral blood. The receptors shown here come from a human donor in a cohort sampled during active COVID-19.

The chain is built from TRBV14 and TRBJ1-2, with D possibly being TRBD1 (5 bases). Trimming cost V 6 bases and J 4 bases, with 9 bases left between them. The CDR3 has 12 residues. Germline CDR1 is SGHDN and CDR2 is FVKESK. Here the CDR3 reads CASSPGFYGYTF. The CDR3 nucleotides read TGTGCCAGCAGTCCAGGGTTCTATGGCTACACCTTC.

V usage is TRBV19 and J usage is TRBJ1-1, with a possible D match to TRBD1 (6 bases). There are 16 residues in the CDR3. V lost 2 bases, J lost 5 bases, and 18 bases lay in between. In germline, CDR1 is LNHDA, CDR2 SQIVND (reference sequence). The CDR3 sequence: CASSIPRTAVLTEAFF. The CDR3 DNA follows: TGTGCCAGTAGTATACCCCGGACAGCGGTCTTAACTGAAGCTTTCTTT.

V usage is TRBV5-5 and J usage is TRBJ2-3, with D maybe TRBD2 (5 bases). Germline-derived CDR1 and CDR2 are SGHKS and YYEKEE (reference sequence). Deletions cut 0 bases from V and 4 bases from J, with 9 bases between. The CDR3 spans 14 residues. CDR3 sequence (DNA): TGTGCCAGCAGCTTGGAGCTAGCAGCAGATACGCAGTATTTT. It encodes CASSLELAADTQYF.

The rearrangement joins TRBV5-1 to TRBJ2-2; TRBD2 aligns across 8 bases. Germline values: CDR1 SGHRS, CDR2 YFSETQ. Unmatched junction bases numbered 8, after V lost 1 base and J lost 3 bases. The CDR3 has 17 amino acids. The CDR3 spells CASSLSTLAGYTGELFF. CDR3 bases: TGCGCCAGCAGCTTGAGCACCCTAGCGGGTTACACCGGGGAGCTGTTTTTT.

CDR3 region: CASSQRGISYEQYF. CDR3 DNA: TGTGCCAGCAGCCAACGGGGGATCTCCTACGAGCAGTACTTC. The chain links TRBV3-1 (or the pseudogene TRBV3-2) to TRBJ2-7, with D possibly TRBD2 on 6 matching bases. The CDR3 spans 14 residues. V was pared by 2 bases and J by 0 bases, with 8 bases between. Germline CDR1 and CDR2: LGHDT and YNNKEL (reference sequence).

This sequence joins TRBV5-1 and TRBJ1-3, with 8 bases identical to TRBD1. The CDR3 spans 16 residues. With 6 bases clipped from V and 0 bases from J, the junction kept 8 bases outside the gene matches. The germline gives CDR1 SGHRS, CDR2 YFSETQ. CDR3 loop: CASTWTGPNSGNTIYF. CDR3 DNA: TGCGCCAGCACCTGGACAGGGCCAAACTCTGGAAACACCATATATTTT.

The chain carries TRBV4-2 and TRBJ1-2, with D tentatively TRBD1 (5 bases). This CDR3 has 16 amino acids. V lost 0 bases and J 6 bases, leaving 17 bases between the germline ends. The germline V gene encodes CDR1 LGHNA and CDR2 YNFKEQ. Written as DNA, the CDR3 is TGTGCCAGCAGCCAAGAAGGAGGGGTGGGTAGGAATGGCTACACCTTC. Translation: CASSQEGGVGRNGYTF.

The chain uses TRBV9 and TRBJ2-3, with 9 positions matching TRBD2. V trimming: 4 bases; J trimming: 1 base; junction bases outside the gene matches: 4. Germline CDR1 and CDR2: SGDLS and YYNGEE. This CDR3 spans 15 amino acids. CDR3: CASSRASGGTDTQYF. The CDR3 bases are TGTGCCAGCAGCCGGGCTAGCGGGGGCACAGATACGCAGTATTTT.

This clone was seen once. The V call is TRBV4-3, the J call TRBJ2-5, with TRBD1 matching over 9 bases. Germline V CDR1 and CDR2: LGHNA, YSLEER. This CDR3 spans 14 amino acids. Losses at the gene ends were 2 bases for V and 5 bases for J; bases not matched to a gene: 3. In nucleotides, the CDR3 is TGCGCCAGCAGCCAAACAGGGGGCGCCGAGACCCAGTACTTC. Its protein is CASSQTGGAETQYF.

The chain couples TRBV28 to TRBJ1-2, with 9 bases aligning to TRBD1. The CDR3 consists of 14 residues. Germline trimming cut 6 bases from V and 3 bases from J; bases unmatched to any gene: 5. The germline CDR1 and CDR2 sequences are MDHEN and SYDVKM. In DNA, the CDR3 is TGTGCCAGCAGCCCGGGACAGGGCTACTATGGCTACACCTTC. Its protein is CASSPGQGYYGYTF.

In DNA form, the CDR3 reads TGTGCCAGCAGCCAATTGGGGCCGAACACTGAAGCTTTCTTT. Translated: CASSQLGPNTEAFF. This sequence joins TRBV3-1 (or the pseudogene TRBV3-2) and TRBJ1-1; a weak D match, TRBD1 (5 bases). V shed 2 bases and J shed 1 base, with 8 bases lying between them. Germline CDR1 LGHDT, CDR2 YNNKEL (reference sequence). There are 14 residues in the CDR3.

This chain links TRBV10-3 with TRBJ1-4, with a weak D call TRBD1 (5 bases). The CDR3 covers 14 residues. Germline CDR1 and CDR2: ENHRY and SYGVKD. V was clipped by 5 bases and J by 0 bases, with 7 bases between them. The CDR3, as DNA: TGTGCCATCAGTCCGGGGGCAACTAATGAAAAACTGTTTTTT. Its protein is CAISPGATNEKLFF.

This clone was recorded only once. This chain joins TRBV6-5 and TRBJ2-7, with D possibly TRBD2 on 5 matching bases. CDR3 length: 12 amino acids. CDR1 is MNHEY and CDR2 is SVGAGI in the germline V gene. Trimming left V 7 bases short and J 6 bases short, with 13 bases between. The CDR3 DNA sequence: TGTGCCAGCACAAAGGAGGCGGGCGAGCAGTACTTC. It codes for CASTKEAGEQYF.

The rearrangement links TRBV7-2 to TRBJ2-3; TRBD2 matches 11 bases. Germline lookup yields CDR1 SGHTA and CDR2 FQGNSA. The trim removed 1 base at V and 7 bases at J, leaving 10 bases unmatched. This CDR3 region has 17 residues. The CDR3 nucleotides read TGTGCCAGCAGCTTAGTCGGTAGCGGGGGGGTTCGCAATACGCAGTATTTT. It yields the protein CASSLVGSGGVRNTQYF. Full variable domain (remainder filled in from reference TRBV7-2 and TRBJ2-3): GAGVSQSPSNKVTEKGKDVELRCDPISGHTALYWYRQSLGQGLEFLIYFQGNSAPDKSGLPSDRFSAERTGGSVSTLTIQRTQQEDSAVYLCASSLVGSGGVRNTQYFGPGTRLTVL.

This chain uses TRBV15 with TRBJ2-3, with 9 bases lining up with TRBD1. Germline V lookup: CDR1 LNHNV, CDR2 YYDKDF (reference sequence). With 0 bases clipped from V and 4 bases from J, the junction kept 2 bases outside the gene matches. This CDR3 comprises 15 residues. The CDR3 coding sequence is TGTGCCACCAGCAGAGATAGACAGGGGGCAGATACGCAGTATTTT. This translates into CATSRDRQGADTQYF.